A single T cell receptor beta chain is shown here with its context. These data belong to a study of control samples from healthy donors and cancer patients. Deletions cut 5 bases from V and 3 bases from J, with 16 bases between. The CDR3 spans 15 residues. Germline V gives CDR1 MNHEY, CDR2 SMNVEV (reference sequence). Clones were read by immunoSEQ multiplex PCR, and TCRdb kept only the in-frame ones, dropping some. Here the sample spans 100,000 to 120,000 clones, 70% to 85% being singletons. This TCR came from a man between 18 and 29 years old in good health. The sequenced material came from blood. The V call is TRBV27, the J call TRBJ1-1; perhaps TRBD1 as D (5 bases). The CDR3 here is CASSPNGGRDTEAFF. The CDR3, as DNA: TGTGCCAGCAGTCCCAACGGGGGGAGGGACACTGAAGCTTTCTTT.